This T cell receptor beta chain is drawn from a study of shared clonotypes between healthy human individuals. Germline V lookup: CDR1 SEHNR, CDR2 FQNEAQ (reference sequence). This CDR3 has 13 amino acids. V lost 6 bases, J lost 7 bases, and 4 bases stayed unmatched. Clones were sequenced by immunoSEQ multiplex PCR, and TCRdb holds only the in-frame ones, with some missing. The sample carries 2 million to 3 million clones, 80% to 95% recorded once. The genes are TRBV7-9 and TRBJ1-2; 11 bases fit TRBD1. The specimen was naive CD4+ T cells from PBMCs. As to subset: CD45RA+ positively selected. The TCR sequence derives from a man younger than 35 in good health. Some clones in this sample may be carry-over from other donors' samples. This CDR3 is CASRTGTGGGYTF. The CDR3 DNA is TGTGCCAGCAGAACCGGGACAGGGGGTGGCTACACCTTC.